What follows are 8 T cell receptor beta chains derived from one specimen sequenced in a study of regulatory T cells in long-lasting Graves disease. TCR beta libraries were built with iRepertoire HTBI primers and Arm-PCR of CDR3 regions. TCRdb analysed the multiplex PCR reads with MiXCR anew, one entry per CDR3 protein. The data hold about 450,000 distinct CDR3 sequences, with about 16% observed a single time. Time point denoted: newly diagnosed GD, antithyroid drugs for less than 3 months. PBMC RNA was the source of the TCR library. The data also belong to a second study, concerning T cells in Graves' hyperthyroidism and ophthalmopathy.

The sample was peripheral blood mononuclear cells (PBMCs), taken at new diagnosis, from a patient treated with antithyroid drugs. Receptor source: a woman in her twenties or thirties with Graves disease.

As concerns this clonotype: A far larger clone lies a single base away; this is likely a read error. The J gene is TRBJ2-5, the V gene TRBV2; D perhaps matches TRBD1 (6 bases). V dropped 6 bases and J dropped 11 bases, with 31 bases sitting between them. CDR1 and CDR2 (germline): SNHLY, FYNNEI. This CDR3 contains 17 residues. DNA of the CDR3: TGTGCCAGCAGGGCAGGGGCTTCAGGGATACTCGTCAATGAGCAGTACTTC. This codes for CASRAGASGILVNEQYF.

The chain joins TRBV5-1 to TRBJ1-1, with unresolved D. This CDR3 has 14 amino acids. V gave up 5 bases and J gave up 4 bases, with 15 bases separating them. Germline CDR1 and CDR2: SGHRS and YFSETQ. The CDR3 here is CASRLELLGTEAFF. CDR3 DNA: TGCGCCAGCAGGCTGGAATTACTGGGCACTGAAGCTTTCTTT.

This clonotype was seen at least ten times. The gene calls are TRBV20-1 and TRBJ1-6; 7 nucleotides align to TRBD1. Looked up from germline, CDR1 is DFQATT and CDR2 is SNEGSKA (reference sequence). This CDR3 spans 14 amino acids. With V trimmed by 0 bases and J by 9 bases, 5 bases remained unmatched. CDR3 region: CSARDQGGSSPLHF. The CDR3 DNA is TGCAGTGCTAGAGATCAGGGGGGAAGTTCACCCCTCCACTTT.

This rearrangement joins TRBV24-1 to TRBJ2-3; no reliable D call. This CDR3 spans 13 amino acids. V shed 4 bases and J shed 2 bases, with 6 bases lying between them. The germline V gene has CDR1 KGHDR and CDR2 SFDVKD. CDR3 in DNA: TGTGCCACCAGTGAAGGGATCACAGATACGCAGTATTTT. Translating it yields CATSEGITDTQYF.

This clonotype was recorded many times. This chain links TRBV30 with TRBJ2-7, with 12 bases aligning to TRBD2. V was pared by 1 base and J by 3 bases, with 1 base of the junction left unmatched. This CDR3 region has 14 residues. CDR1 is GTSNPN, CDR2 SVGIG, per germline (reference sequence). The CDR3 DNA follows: TGTGCCTGGAGTGGACTAGCGGGGGACTACGAGCAGTACTTC. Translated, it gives CAWSGLAGDYEQYF.

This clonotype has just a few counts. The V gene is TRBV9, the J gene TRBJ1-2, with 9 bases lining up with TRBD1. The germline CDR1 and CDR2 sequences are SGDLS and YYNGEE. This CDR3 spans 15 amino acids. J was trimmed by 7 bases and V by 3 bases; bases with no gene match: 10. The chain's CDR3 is CASSGGLGQGFGYTF. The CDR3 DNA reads TGTGCCAGCAGCGGGGGCCTGGGACAGGGTTTTGGCTACACCTTC.

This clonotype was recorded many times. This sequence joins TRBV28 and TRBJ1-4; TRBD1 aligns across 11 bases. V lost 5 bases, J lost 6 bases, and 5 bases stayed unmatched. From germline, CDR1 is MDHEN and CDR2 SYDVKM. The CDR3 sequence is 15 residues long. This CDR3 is CASSDQGQGDEKLFF. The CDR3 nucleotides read TGTGCCAGCAGTGACCAGGGACAGGGGGATGAAAAACTGTTTTTT.

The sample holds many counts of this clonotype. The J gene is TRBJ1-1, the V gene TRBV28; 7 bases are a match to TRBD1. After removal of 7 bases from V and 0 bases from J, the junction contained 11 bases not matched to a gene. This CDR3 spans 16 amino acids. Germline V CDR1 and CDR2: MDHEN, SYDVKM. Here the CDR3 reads CASTHIRGTVNTEAFF. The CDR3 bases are TGTGCCAGCACCCACATTAGGGGGACAGTGAACACTGAAGCTTTCTTT.